These T cell receptor beta chains were read from a single sample in a study of Graves' ophthalmopathy and Graves' hyperthyroidism. TCRdb called the multiplex PCR reads again in MiXCR, with one record for every CDR3 protein. Found here are roughly 50,000 distinct CDR3 sequences, approximately 50% of them singletons; the top ten hold roughly 5%. Material for sequencing was peripheral blood. These receptors were obtained from an adult woman with Graves' ophthalmopathy. Both conserved end residues are part of each CDR3. Each record gives: clone size, V gene, J gene, CDR3 protein. Clone size is stated in some rows and not others, as once, few, many or a class when expanded.

NA	TRBV6-6	TRBJ2-3	CASRAGGPGNEQYF
many	TRBV20-1	TRBJ1-4	CSALPGQGAEKLFF
medium-sized	TRBV15	TRBJ1-5	CATSLRVHSNQPQHF
NA	TRBV25-1	TRBJ1-2	CASSEPGQGAFNYGYTF
many	TRBV29-1	TRBJ1-1	CSVVGNLDSHTEAFF
NA	TRBV7-9	TRBJ1-1	CASSEHPVWDTEAFF
NA	TRBV24-1	TRBJ2-2	CAISGWGDANTGELFF
NA	TRBV15	TRBJ1-5	CATSRQGGTNQPQHF
NA	TRBV29-1	TRBJ2-7	CSSSYEQYF
NA	TRBV6-4	TRBJ1-1	CASSEGTNTEAFF
NA	TRBV29-1	TRBJ2-1	CPGLASNDNEQFF
NA	TRBV29-1	TRBJ2-1	CSLSGRRSNEQFF
many	TRBV20-1	TRBJ1-5	CSASGGDRDAFNQPQHF
many	TRBV19	TRBJ2-5	CASSIGLTQETQYF
NA	TRBV10-3	TRBJ2-7	CAIDSERGTYEQYF
NA	TRBV19	TRBJ2-6	CASSTGGSGANILTF
NA	TRBV7-8	TRBJ2-7	CASSPGSGDEQYF
many	TRBV6-5	TRBJ2-2	CASSPIPMRHGPGELFF
many	TRBV5-6	TRBJ1-6	CASSLPGGNSPLHF
NA	TRBV4-2	TRBJ1-5	CASSQMAAETQHF
NA	TRBV19	TRBJ1-1	CASLQGWGTEAFF
many	TRBV2	TRBJ2-3	CASLGGEGDTQYF
many	TRBV5-1	TRBJ1-1	CASKAFGTPNTEAFF
many	TRBV20-1	TRBJ1-2	CSARSTGRENGYTF
NA	TRBV2	TRBJ1-1	CASSQVGHGRGVVAFF
NA	TRBV5-8	TRBJ1-4	CASSLVGRNGEKLFF
many	TRBV5-1	TRBJ1-6	CASSLQGGNSPLHF